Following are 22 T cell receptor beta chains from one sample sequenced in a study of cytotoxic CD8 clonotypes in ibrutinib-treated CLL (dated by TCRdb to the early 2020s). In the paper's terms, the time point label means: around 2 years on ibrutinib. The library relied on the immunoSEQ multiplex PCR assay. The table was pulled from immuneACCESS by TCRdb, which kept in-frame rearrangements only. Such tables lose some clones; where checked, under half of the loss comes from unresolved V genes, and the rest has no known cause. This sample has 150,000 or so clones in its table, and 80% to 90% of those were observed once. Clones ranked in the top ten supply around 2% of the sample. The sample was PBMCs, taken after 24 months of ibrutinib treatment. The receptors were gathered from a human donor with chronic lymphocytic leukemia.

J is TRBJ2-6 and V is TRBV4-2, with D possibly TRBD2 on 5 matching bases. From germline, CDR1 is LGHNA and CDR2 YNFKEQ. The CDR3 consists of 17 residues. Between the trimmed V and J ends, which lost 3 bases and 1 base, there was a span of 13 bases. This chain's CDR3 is CASSQRSWRSGANVLTF. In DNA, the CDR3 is TGTGCCAGCAGCCAGAGGAGTTGGAGGTCTGGGGCCAACGTCCTGACTTTC.

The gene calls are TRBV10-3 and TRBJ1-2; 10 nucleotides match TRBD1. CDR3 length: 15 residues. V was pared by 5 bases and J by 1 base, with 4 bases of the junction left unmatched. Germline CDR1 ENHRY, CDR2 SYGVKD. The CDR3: CAISTGTGVNYGYTF. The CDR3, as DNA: TGTGCCATCAGTACCGGGACAGGGGTTAACTATGGCTACACCTTC.

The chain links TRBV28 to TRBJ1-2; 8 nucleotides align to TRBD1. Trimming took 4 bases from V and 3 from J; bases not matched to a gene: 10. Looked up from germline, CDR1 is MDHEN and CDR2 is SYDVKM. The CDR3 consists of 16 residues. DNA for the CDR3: TGTGCCAGCAGTTCGGACAGGGTACCGGAGGACTATGGCTACACCTTC. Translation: CASSSDRVPEDYGYTF.

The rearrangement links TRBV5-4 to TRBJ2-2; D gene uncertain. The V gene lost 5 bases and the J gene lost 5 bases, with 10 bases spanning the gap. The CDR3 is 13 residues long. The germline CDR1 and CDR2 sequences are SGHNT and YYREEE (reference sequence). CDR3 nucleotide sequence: TGTGCCAGCAGTAACCAAGAGACCGGGGAGCTGTTTTTT. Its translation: CASSNQETGELFF. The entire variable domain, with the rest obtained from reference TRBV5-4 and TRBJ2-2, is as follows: ETGVTQSPTHLIKTRGQQVTLRCSSQSGHNTVSWYQQALGQGPQFIFQYYREEENGRGNFPPRFSGLQFPNYSSELNVNALELDDSALYLCASSNQETGELFFGEGSRLTVL.

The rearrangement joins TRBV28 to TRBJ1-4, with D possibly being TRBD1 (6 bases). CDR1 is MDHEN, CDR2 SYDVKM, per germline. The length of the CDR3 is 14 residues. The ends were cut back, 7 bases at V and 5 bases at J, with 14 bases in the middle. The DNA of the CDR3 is TGTGCCAGCACACAACAGGGTTTCAATGAAAAACTGTTTTTT. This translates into CASTQQGFNEKLFF.

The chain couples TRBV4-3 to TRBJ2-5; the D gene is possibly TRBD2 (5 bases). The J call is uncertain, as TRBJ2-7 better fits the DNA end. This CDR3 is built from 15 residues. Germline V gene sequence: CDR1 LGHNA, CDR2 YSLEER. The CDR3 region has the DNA TGCGCCAGCAGCCAAGACTTAGGGAGCTCCTACGAGCAGTACTTC. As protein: CASSQDLGSSYEQYF.

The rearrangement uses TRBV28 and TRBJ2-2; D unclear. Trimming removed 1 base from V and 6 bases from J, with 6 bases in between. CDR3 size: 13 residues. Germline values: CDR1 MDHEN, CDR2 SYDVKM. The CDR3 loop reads CASSLLGSGELFF. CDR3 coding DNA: TGTGCCAGCAGTTTATTGGGTTCCGGGGAGCTGTTTTTT.

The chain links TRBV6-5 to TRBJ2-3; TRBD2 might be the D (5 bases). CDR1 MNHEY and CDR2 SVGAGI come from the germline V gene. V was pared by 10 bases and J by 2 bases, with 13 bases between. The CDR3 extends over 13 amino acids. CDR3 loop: CATLTRATDTQYF. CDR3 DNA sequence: TGTGCCACTTTAACGAGGGCCACAGATACGCAGTATTTT.

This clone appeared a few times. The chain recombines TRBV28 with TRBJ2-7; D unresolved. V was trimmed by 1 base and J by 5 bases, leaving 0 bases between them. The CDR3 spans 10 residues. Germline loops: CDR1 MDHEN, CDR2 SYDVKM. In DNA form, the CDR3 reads TGTGCCAGCAGTTTATACGAGCAGTACTTC. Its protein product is CASSLYEQYF.

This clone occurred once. CDR3 sequence (DNA): TGTGCCAGCAGTCGGTTACAGGGGTCCTACAATGAGCAGTTCTTC. Translating it yields CASSRLQGSYNEQFF. The genes are TRBV2 and TRBJ2-1, with 7 nucleotides matching TRBD1. J lost 1 base, V lost 5 bases, and 5 bases had no gene match. From germline, CDR1 is SNHLY and CDR2 FYNNEI. The CDR3 runs to 15 residues.

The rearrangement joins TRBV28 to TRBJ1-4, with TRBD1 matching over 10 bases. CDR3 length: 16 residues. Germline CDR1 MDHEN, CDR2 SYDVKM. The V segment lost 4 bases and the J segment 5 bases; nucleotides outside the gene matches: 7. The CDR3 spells CASSSGQGGVNEKLFF. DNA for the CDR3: TGTGCCAGCAGTTCCGGACAGGGGGGCGTCAATGAAAAACTGTTTTTT.

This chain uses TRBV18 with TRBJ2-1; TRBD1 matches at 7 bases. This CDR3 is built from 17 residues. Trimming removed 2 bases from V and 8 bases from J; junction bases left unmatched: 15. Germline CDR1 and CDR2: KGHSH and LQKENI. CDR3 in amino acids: CASSPDIEGRGFDEQFF. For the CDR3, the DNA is TGTGCCAGCTCACCAGACATAGAGGGCAGGGGGTTCGATGAGCAGTTCTTC. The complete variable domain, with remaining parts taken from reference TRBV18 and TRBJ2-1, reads NAGVMQNPRHLVRRRGQEARLRCSPMKGHSHVYWYRQLPEEGLKFMVYLQKENIIDESGMPKERFSAEFPKEGPSILRIQQVVRGDSAAYFCASSPDIEGRGFDEQFFGPGTRLTVL.

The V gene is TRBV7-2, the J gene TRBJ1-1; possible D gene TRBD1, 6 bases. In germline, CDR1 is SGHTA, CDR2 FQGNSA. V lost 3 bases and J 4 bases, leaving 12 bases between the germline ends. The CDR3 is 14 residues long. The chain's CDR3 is CASSFPGAVTEAFF. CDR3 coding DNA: TGTGCCAGCAGCTTCCCAGGGGCAGTCACTGAAGCTTTCTTT.

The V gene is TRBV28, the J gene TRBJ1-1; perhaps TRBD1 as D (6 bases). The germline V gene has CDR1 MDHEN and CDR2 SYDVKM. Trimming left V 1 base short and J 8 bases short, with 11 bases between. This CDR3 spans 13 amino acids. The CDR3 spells CASSLYQGWEAFF. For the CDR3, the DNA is TGTGCCAGCAGTTTATATCAGGGGTGGGAAGCTTTCTTT.

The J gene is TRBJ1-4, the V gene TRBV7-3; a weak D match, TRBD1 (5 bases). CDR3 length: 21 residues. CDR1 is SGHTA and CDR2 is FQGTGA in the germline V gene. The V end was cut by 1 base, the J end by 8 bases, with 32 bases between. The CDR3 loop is CASSLSPTTRQSRLCIEKLFF. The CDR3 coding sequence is TGTGCCAGCAGCTTAAGTCCCACTACCCGACAGTCCCGCCTTTGTATCGAAAAACTGTTTTTT.

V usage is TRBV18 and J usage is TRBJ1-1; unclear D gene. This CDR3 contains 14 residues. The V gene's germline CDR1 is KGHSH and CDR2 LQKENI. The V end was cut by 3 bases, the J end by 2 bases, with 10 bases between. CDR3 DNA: TGTGCCAGCTCACCGATCGAGAGAAACACTGAAGCTTTCTTT. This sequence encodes CASSPIERNTEAFF. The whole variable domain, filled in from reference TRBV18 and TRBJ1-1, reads NAGVMQNPRHLVRRRGQEARLRCSPMKGHSHVYWYRQLPEEGLKFMVYLQKENIIDESGMPKERFSAEFPKEGPSILRIQQVVRGDSAAYFCASSPIERNTEAFFGQGTRLTVV.

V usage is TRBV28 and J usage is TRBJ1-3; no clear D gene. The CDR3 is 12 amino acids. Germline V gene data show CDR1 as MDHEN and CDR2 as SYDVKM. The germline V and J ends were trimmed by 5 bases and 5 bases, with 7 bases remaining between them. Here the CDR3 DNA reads TGTGCCAGCAGTGGGTTGAGAAACACCATATATTTT. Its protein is CASSGLRNTIYF.

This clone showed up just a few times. CDR3 nucleotides: TGTGCCAGCAGTTTAGTGGACAGGGGACAGCCCCAGCATTTT. Amino acids: CASSLVDRGQPQHF. The chain is built from TRBV28 and TRBJ1-5; 9 bases are a match to TRBD1. Germline values: CDR1 MDHEN, CDR2 SYDVKM. J lost 7 bases, V lost 2 bases, and 3 bases had no gene match. This CDR3 is 14 amino acids long.

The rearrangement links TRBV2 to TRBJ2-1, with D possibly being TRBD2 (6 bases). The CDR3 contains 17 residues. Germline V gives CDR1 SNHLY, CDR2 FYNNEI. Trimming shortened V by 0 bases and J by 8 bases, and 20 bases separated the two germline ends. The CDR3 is CASSEALSGSVIDEQFF. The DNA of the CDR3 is TGTGCCAGCAGTGAAGCGCTCTCCGGGAGCGTCATAGATGAGCAGTTCTTC.

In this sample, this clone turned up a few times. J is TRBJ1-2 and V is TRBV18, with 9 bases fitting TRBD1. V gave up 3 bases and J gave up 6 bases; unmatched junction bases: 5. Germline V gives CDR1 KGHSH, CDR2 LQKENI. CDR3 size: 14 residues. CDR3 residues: CASSPGQGPNGYTF. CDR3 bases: TGTGCCAGCTCACCCGGACAGGGGCCGAATGGCTACACCTTC.

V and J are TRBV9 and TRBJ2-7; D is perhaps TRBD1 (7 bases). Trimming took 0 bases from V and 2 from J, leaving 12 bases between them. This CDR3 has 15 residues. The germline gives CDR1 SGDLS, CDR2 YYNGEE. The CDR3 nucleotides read TGTGCCAGCAGCGTAGGGTCAGGGGGGCCCTACGAGCAGTACTTC. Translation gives CASSVGSGGPYEQYF.

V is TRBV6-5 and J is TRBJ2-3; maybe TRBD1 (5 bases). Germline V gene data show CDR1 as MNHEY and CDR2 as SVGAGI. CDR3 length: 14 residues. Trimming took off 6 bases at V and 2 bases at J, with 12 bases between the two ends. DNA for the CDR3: TGTGCCAGCAGACAGGAACTCTTCACAGATACGCAGTATTTT. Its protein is CASRQELFTDTQYF.